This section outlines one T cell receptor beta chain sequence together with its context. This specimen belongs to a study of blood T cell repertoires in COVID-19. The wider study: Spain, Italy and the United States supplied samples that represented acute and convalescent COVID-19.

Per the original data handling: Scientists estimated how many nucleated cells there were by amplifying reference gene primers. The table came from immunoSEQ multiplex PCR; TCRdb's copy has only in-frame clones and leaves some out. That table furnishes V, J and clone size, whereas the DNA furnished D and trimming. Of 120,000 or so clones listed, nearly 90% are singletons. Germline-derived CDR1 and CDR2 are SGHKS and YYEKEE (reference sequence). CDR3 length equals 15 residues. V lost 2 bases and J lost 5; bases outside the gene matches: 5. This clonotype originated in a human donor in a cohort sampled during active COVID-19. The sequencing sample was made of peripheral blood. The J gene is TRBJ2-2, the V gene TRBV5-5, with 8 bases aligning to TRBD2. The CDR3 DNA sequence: TGTGCCAGCAGCTTTTCGGGGGGGCAAACCGGGGAGCTGTTTTTT. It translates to CASSFSGGQTGELFF.